Following are 3 T cell receptor beta chains from one sample sequenced in a study of cytomegalovirus exposure and HLA in healthy donors (dated 2017 in TCRdb). The library was prepared using the immunoSEQ multiplex PCR assay. For the multiplex PCR, a mixture combining 60 forward primers for TCR Vbeta segments and 13 reverse primers for TCR Jbeta segments was used. TCRdb re-hosts the immuneACCESS table, in-frame sequences only. Its copies lack some clones; in the studies checked, an unresolved V gene accounts for under half of them, and the cause for the rest is not known. The sample yields 150,000 to 200,000 clones; 60% to 80% were counted once. Less than 8% of the sample rests with the top ten. Source material: PBMCs. The origin of the receptors is a man aged 40-50 years in good health and CMV-seropositive.

The chain employs TRBV7-3 and TRBJ2-1, with D possibly matching TRBD2 (6 bases). The CDR3 is 16 amino acids. V was cut by 1 base and J by 4 bases, with 14 bases left in between. Germline CDR1 reads SGHTA; CDR2 reads FQGTGA. For the CDR3, the DNA is TGTGCCAGCAGCTTAAACAGCGGAGGGACTTACAATGAGCAGTTCTTC. Translation gives CASSLNSGGTYNEQFF.

This chain connects TRBV9 to TRBJ1-4; D perhaps matches TRBD1 (6 bases). There are 16 residues in the CDR3. Trimming removed 4 bases from V and 10 bases from J, with 23 bases in between. Germline assignment: CDR1 SGDLS and CDR2 YYNGEE. CDR3 amino acids: CASSPESDTGLGKLFF. The CDR3 coding sequence is TGTGCCAGCAGCCCTGAATCGGATACAGGGCTAGGAAAACTGTTTTTT.

V gene TRBV2 combines with J gene TRBJ2-1; 8 bases fit TRBD2. This CDR3 contains 14 residues. The V and J ends lost 5 bases and 4 bases, in that order; junction bases with no gene match: 4. Germline CDR1 and CDR2: SNHLY and FYNNEI. Written as DNA, the CDR3 is TGTGCCAGCAGTAGTAGCGGGAAGTACAATGAGCAGTTCTTC. This encodes CASSSSGKYNEQFF.